This T cell receptor (beta chain) stems from a study of TIL therapy for anti-PD-1-resistant metastatic lung cancer. Study-wide background: Tumors were harvested before any PD-1/PD-L1 blockade. Tumors carried a median about 1.6 non-synonymous mutations per megabase. Overall study findings and caveats: The cohort had more treatment-naive, never-smoker and oncogene-addicted patients than typical.

The V and J ends lost 0 bases and 4 bases, in that order; junction bases with no gene match: 6. The CDR3 is 16 amino acids. Germline V gene lookup returns CDR1 SGDLS and CDR2 YYNGEE. The time point is: pre-treatment sample, taken before nivolumab and TIL therapy. Sequencing used immunoSEQ v3. Sequencing used immunoSEQ multiplex PCR; TCRdb keeps in-frame clones, though not all of them. The table includes some 60,000 clones, around 79% detected once. On this clone: Antigen specificity is unknown.

J is TRBJ2-1 and V is TRBV9; 8 nucleotides agree with TRBD2. The sequence derives from a person aged 25-85 years with non-small cell lung cancer. This sample comprised blood, obtained at baseline. The DNA of the CDR3 is TGTGCCAGCAGCGTAGTATCGGGGGGGACATACAATGAGCAGTTCTTC. This gives the protein CASSVVSGGTYNEQFF.